The 20 T cell receptor beta chains given below trace back to one sample, sequenced in a study of T cell changes during pregnancy in multiple sclerosis (dated by TCRdb to about 2019). The library was produced with the immunoSEQ multiplex PCR assay. In TCRdb, the immuneACCESS table is reduced to in-frame sequences with V and J assigned. These tables do not hold every clone; where another copy was compared, an unresolved V gene accounts for under half, and the others remain unexplained. The sample yields about 100,000 clones; 92% were counted once. Of the sample, 1.5% to 2.5% falls within the top ten clones. The sequencing used peripheral blood, collected after pregnancy. The receptor source for this set is a female donor with multiple sclerosis, enrolled in a pregnancy study.

The chain links TRBV6-1 to TRBJ1-2, with 7 positions matching TRBD1. The V gene end was trimmed by 4 bases and the J gene end by 5 bases; junction bases not matched to a gene: 10. Germline CDR1 and CDR2: MNHNS and SASEGT. The CDR3 totals 15 residues. CDR3 sequence reads: CASSGTGDWFYGYTF. The CDR3 DNA sequence: TGTGCCAGCAGTGGCACAGGGGATTGGTTTTATGGCTACACCTTC.

The chain joins TRBV7-2 to TRBJ2-7; no definite D call. The V gene lost 2 bases and the J gene lost 3 bases, with 14 bases spanning the gap. The CDR3 runs 15 residues. Germline V gene sequence: CDR1 SGHTA, CDR2 FQGNSA. The CDR3 reads CASSLTSVSIYEQYF. CDR3 in DNA: TGTGCCAGCAGCTTAACCTCCGTGAGTATCTACGAGCAGTACTTC.

The chain has TRBV4-1 and TRBJ2-7, with 7 nucleotides matching TRBD1. J was trimmed by 3 bases and V by 2 bases; bases with no gene match: 7. The germline V gene has CDR1 MGHRA and CDR2 YSYEKL. The CDR3 has 15 residues. The DNA for the CDR3 is TGCGCCAGCAGCCAAAGGGGACAGCGAGACTACGAGCAGTACTTC. Translation gives CASSQRGQRDYEQYF.

The chain carries TRBV7-2 and TRBJ2-7; D might be TRBD1 (6 bases). With 3 bases removed from V and 2 bases from J, the gap between germline ends came to 11 bases. The V gene's germline CDR1 is SGHTA and CDR2 FQGNSA. This CDR3 region has 14 residues. CDR3 coding DNA: TGTGCCAGCAGCTTCGACAGGACAGCCTACGAGCAGTACTTC. This codes for CASSFDRTAYEQYF.

The chain uses TRBV5-4 and TRBJ1-3; D is undetermined. This CDR3 is built from 16 residues. Germline V gene data show CDR1 as SGHNT and CDR2 as YYREEE (reference sequence). Deletions cut 0 bases from V and 0 bases from J, with 10 bases between. CDR3 DNA sequence: TGTGCCAGCAGCTTGGGCACGGGGAGCTCTGGAAACACCATATATTTT. This sequence encodes CASSLGTGSSGNTIYF.

This sequence joins TRBV7-2 and TRBJ1-4; TRBD1 is a possible D gene (6 bases). This CDR3 contains 15 residues. CDR1 SGHTA and CDR2 FQGNSA come from the germline V gene. The V end was cut by 4 bases, the J end by 8 bases, with 17 bases between. The DNA of the CDR3 is TGTGCCAGCAGCTCCGGGACAACCCGAGGGGAAAAACTGTTTTTT. It yields the protein CASSSGTTRGEKLFF.

The chain recombines TRBV5-5 with TRBJ1-4; 9 positions match TRBD1. The germline gives CDR1 SGHKS, CDR2 YYEKEE (reference sequence). The CDR3 sequence is 15 residues long. The trim removed 5 bases at V and 7 bases at J, leaving 9 bases unmatched. CDR3 region: CASRRSGTGFEKLFF. DNA of the CDR3: TGTGCCAGCAGACGCTCCGGGACAGGGTTTGAAAAACTGTTTTTT.

This chain joins TRBV5-1 and TRBJ2-5; D is perhaps TRBD1 (5 bases). CDR3 size: 16 residues. V was trimmed by 0 bases and J by 4 bases, leaving 16 bases between them. Germline values: CDR1 SGHRS, CDR2 YFSETQ. The CDR3 protein is CASSLAGRAVGETQYF. The CDR3 DNA reads as TGCGCCAGCAGCTTGGCCGGCAGGGCAGTAGGAGAGACCCAGTACTTC.

The chain recombines TRBV6-5 with TRBJ1-2, with D perhaps matching TRBD1 (5 bases). This CDR3 is built from 11 residues. The V gene's germline CDR1 is MNHEY and CDR2 SVGAGI. Trimming removed 6 bases at V and 6 bases at J, with 8 bases between. The CDR3 region has the DNA TGTGCCAGCAGGCGGGGGGATGGCTACACCTTC. Translation gives CASRRGDGYTF.

V gene TRBV7-2 combines with J gene TRBJ1-5; 8 nucleotides match TRBD1. The CDR3 has 13 residues. V lost 5 bases and J lost 6; bases outside the gene matches: 3. Germline CDR1 reads SGHTA; CDR2 reads FQGNSA. The DNA for the CDR3 is TGTGCCAGCAGCCAAACAGGGGGTCAGCCCCAGCATTTT. Protein: CASSQTGGQPQHF.

This rearrangement joins TRBV11-2 to TRBJ2-7, with 11 bases matching TRBD1. This CDR3 contains 14 residues. V was pared by 5 bases and J by 3 bases, with 3 bases of the junction left unmatched. Germline V gene lookup returns CDR1 SGHAT and CDR2 FQNNGV. The CDR3 here is CASSAGTGGYEQYF. CDR3 DNA: TGTGCCAGCAGCGCCGGGACAGGGGGCTACGAGCAGTACTTC.

This rearrangement joins TRBV6-5 to TRBJ1-5; 9 bases match TRBD1. Trimming removed 0 bases from V and 9 bases from J; junction bases left unmatched: 6. The CDR3 sequence is 15 residues long. CDR1 and CDR2 (germline): MNHEY, SVGAGI. Written as DNA, the CDR3 is TGTGCCAGCAGTTACTCGGGACAGGGCCTCGGGCCCCAGCATTTT. Amino acid sequence: CASSYSGQGLGPQHF.

The gene calls are TRBV23-1 and TRBJ1-4; 12 nucleotides match TRBD1. TRBV23-1 is an open reading frame, and its role is uncertain. J was trimmed by 11 bases and V by 7 bases; bases with no gene match: 8. The CDR3 spans 14 residues. In DNA form, the CDR3 reads TGCGCCAGCATACCGGGACAGGGGGCGCGGAAACTGTTTTTT. Protein product: CASIPGQGARKLFF.

This chain links TRBV4-1 with TRBJ2-2; D call uncertain. The germline V and J ends were trimmed by 1 base and 2 bases, with 5 bases remaining between them. The CDR3 has 14 residues. In germline, CDR1 is MGHRA, CDR2 YSYEKL. The CDR3 sequence is CASSQGANTGELFF. The CDR3 coding sequence is TGCGCCAGCAGCCAAGGGGCTAACACCGGGGAGCTGTTTTTT.

The chain recombines TRBV4-1 with TRBJ2-3; 7 nucleotides line up with TRBD2. The CDR3 loop spans 18 amino acids. V gave up 0 bases and J gave up 2 bases; unmatched junction bases: 11. Germline V lookup: CDR1 MGHRA, CDR2 YSYEKL. The CDR3 is CASSQDFGAGVFTDTQYF. The CDR3 DNA reads as TGCGCCAGCAGCCAAGATTTCGGCGCGGGAGTTTTCACAGATACGCAGTATTTT.

About this clone itself: As the CDR3 is not closed by the conserved phenylalanine or tryptophan, this likely results from a read error. The rearrangement links TRBV2 to TRBJ1-1; D gene uncertain. This CDR3 is built from 14 residues. Trimming took off 5 bases at V and 1 base at J, with 11 bases between the two ends. CDR1 is SNHLY and CDR2 is FYNNEI in the germline V gene. The CDR3 region has the DNA TGTGCCAGCAGTAGCCGGCTCGGGAACACTGAAGCTTTCCTT. Protein product: CASSSRLGNTEAFL.

The genes are TRBV27 and TRBJ1-1; 7 bases map to TRBD1. CDR3 length: 15 amino acids. Germline CDR1 and CDR2: MNHEY and SMNVEV (reference sequence). The V segment lost 8 bases and the J segment 4 bases; nucleotides outside the gene matches: 13. The DNA for the CDR3 is TGTGCCAGCTCAATATACAGGGGAGAAAGCACTGAAGCTTTCTTT. It encodes CASSIYRGESTEAFF.

This clone was detected a few times. This chain joins TRBV9 and TRBJ2-2, with D possibly being TRBD2 (6 bases). The CDR3 contains 12 residues. V was pared by 5 bases and J by 6 bases, with 8 bases between. CDR1 is SGDLS and CDR2 is YYNGEE in the germline V gene. The CDR3, as DNA: TGTGCCAGCAGGGAGGGATCCGGGGAGCTGTTTTTT. Residues: CASREGSGELFF.

This clone was detected a few times. V gene TRBV19 combines with J gene TRBJ1-5; D is undetermined. CDR1 is LNHDA, CDR2 SQIVND, per germline (reference sequence). V lost 0 bases to trimming and J lost 0 bases, with 6 bases between them. The CDR3 runs 15 residues. The CDR3 DNA sequence: TGTGCCAGTAGTATAGAGAGCTATAGCAATCAGCCCCAGCATTTT. It specifies CASSIESYSNQPQHF.

The CDR3 DNA reads TGTGCCAGCAGCGCGTTGGGAGCTTTCGAGCAGTACTTC. It specifies CASSALGAFEQYF. The J gene is TRBJ2-7, the V gene TRBV7-8, with a possible D match to TRBD2 (5 bases). The CDR3 totals 13 residues. Germline loops: CDR1 SGHVS, CDR2 FQNEAQ. V lost 5 bases to trimming and J lost 6 bases, with 14 bases between them.